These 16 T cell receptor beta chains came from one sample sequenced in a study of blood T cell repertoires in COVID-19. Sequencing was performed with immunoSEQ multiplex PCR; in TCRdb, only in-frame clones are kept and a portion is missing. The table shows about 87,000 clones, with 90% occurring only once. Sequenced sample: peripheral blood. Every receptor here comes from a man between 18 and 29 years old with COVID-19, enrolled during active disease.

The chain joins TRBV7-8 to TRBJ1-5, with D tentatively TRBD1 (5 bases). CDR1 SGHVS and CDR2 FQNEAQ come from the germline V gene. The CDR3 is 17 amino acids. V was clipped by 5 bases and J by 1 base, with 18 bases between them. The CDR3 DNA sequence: TGTGCCAGCAGCCACCGGCGGGGACCGGGGAGCAATCAGCCCCAGCATTTT. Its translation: CASSHRRGPGSNQPQHF.

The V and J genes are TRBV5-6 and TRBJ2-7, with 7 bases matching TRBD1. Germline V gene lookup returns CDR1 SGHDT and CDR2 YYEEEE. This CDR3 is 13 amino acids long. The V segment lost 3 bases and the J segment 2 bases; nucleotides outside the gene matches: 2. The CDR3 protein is CASSSGTAYEQYF. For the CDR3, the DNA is TGTGCCAGCAGCTCAGGGACAGCCTACGAGCAGTACTTC.

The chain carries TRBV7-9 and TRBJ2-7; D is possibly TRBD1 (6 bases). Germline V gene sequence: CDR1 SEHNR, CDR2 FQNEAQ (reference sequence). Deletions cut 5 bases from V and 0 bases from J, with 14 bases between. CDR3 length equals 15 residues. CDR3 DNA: TGTGCCAGCAGCGCACAGGGCCTACACTCCTACGAGCAGTACTTC. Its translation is CASSAQGLHSYEQYF.

Here the CDR3 DNA reads TGCAGCGCCGAGACAGGGGTATCCTACGAGCAGTACTTC. Translating it yields CSAETGVSYEQYF. This rearrangement joins TRBV29-1 to TRBJ2-7, with 8 bases matching TRBD1. CDR1 is SQVTM and CDR2 is ANQGSEA in the germline V gene. This CDR3 contains 13 residues. With V trimmed by 7 bases and J by 1 base, 6 bases remained unmatched.

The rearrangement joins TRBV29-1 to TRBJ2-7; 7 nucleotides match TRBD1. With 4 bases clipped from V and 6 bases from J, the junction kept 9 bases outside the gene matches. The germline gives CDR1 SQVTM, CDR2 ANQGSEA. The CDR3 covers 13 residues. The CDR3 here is CSVAGGDRVEQYF. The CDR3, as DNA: TGCAGCGTTGCTGGGGGAGACAGGGTCGAGCAGTACTTC.

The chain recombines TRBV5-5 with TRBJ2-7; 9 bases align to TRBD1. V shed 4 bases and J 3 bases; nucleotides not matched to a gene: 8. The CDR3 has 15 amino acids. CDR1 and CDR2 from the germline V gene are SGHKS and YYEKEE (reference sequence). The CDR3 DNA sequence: TGTGCCAGCAGCCTTGGGACAGGGCCGTACTACGAGCAGTACTTC. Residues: CASSLGTGPYYEQYF.

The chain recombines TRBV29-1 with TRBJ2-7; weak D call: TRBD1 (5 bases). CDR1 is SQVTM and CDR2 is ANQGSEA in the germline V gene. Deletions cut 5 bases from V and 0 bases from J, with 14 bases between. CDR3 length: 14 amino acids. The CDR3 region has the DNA TGCAGCGTTCTCACAGGTCTTAGCTCCTACGAGCAGTACTTC. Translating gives CSVLTGLSSYEQYF.

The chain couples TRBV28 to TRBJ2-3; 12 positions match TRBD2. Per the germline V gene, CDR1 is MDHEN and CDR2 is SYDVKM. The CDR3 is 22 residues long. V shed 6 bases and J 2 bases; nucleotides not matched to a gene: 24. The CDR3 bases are TGTGCCAGCAGCAGTCCCGGGACAGTGTCCTGGACTAGCGGGAACCCCACAGATACGCAGTATTTT. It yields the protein CASSSPGTVSWTSGNPTDTQYF.

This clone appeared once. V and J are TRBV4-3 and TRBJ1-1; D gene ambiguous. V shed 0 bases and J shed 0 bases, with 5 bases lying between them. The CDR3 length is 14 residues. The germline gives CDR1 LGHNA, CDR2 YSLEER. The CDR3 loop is CASSQDRLNTEAFF. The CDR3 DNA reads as TGCGCCAGCAGCCAAGATCGGTTGAACACTGAAGCTTTCTTT.

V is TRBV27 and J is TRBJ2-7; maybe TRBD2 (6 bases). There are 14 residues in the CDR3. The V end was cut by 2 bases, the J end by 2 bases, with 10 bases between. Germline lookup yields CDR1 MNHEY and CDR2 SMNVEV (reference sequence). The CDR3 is CASSLGGMTYEQYF. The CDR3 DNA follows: TGTGCCAGCAGTTTAGGCGGGATGACCTACGAGCAGTACTTC.

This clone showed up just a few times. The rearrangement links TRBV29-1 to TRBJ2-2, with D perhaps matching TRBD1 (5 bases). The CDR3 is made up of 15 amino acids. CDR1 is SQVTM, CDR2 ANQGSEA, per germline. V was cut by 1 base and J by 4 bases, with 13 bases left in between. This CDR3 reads CSVEGGASFTGELFF. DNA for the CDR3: TGCAGCGTTGAAGGGGGCGCGTCGTTCACCGGGGAGCTGTTTTTT.

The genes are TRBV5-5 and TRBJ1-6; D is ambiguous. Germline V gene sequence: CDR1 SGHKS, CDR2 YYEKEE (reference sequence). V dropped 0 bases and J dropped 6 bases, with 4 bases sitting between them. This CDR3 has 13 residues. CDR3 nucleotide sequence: TGTGCCAGCAGCTTGGTATCTAATTCACCCCTCCACTTT. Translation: CASSLVSNSPLHF.

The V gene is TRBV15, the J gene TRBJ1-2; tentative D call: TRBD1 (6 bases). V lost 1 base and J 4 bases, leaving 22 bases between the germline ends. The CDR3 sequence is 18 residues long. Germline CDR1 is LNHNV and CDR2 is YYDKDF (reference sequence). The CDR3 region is CATSRAQGTGPKGYGYTF. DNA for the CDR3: TGTGCCACCAGCAGAGCCCAGGGGACGGGCCCTAAAGGCTATGGCTACACCTTC.

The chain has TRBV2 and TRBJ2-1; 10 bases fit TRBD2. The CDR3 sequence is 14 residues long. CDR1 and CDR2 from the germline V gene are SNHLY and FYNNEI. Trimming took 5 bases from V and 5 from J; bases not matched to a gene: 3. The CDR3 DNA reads TGTGCCAGCAGTCGGACTAGCGGCAACAATGAGCAGTTCTTC. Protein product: CASSRTSGNNEQFF.

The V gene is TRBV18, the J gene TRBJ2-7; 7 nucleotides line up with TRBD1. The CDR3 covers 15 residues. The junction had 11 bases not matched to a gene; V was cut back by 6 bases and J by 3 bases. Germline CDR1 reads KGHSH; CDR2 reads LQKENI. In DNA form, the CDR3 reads TGTGCCAGCTCTAAGCTTCCGGGACAGAACTACGAGCAGTACTTC. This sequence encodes CASSKLPGQNYEQYF.

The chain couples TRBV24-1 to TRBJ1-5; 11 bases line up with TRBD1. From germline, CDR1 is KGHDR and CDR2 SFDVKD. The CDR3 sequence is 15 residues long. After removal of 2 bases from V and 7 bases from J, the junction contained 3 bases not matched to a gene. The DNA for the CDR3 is TGTGCCACCAGTGATTCTGGACAGGGGGCCCAGCCCCAGCATTTT. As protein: CATSDSGQGAQPQHF.